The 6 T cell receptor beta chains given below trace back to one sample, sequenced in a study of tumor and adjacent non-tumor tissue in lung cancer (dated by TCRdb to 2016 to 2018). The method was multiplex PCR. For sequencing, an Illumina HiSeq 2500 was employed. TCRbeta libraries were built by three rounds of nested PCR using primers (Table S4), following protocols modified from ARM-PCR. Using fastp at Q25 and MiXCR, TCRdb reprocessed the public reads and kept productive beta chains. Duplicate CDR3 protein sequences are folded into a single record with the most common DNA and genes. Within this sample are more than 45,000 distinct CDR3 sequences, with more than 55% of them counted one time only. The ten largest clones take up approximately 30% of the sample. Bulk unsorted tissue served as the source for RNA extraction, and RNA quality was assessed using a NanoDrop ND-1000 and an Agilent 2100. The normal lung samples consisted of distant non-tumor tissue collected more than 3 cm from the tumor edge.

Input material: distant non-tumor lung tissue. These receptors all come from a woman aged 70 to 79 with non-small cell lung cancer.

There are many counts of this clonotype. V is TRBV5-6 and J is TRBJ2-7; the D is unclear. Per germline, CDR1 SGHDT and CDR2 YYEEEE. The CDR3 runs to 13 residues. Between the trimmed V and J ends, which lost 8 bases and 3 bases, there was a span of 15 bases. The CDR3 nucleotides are TGTGCCAGTACTACGGGCTCCTTCTACGAGCAGTACTTC. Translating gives CASTTGSFYEQYF.

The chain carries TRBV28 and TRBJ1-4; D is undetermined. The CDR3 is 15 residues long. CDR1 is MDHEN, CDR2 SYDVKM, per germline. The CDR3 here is CSGTNQIATNEKLFF. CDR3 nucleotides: TGTTCCGGCACCAACCAGATTGCAACTAATGAAAAACTGTTTTTT.

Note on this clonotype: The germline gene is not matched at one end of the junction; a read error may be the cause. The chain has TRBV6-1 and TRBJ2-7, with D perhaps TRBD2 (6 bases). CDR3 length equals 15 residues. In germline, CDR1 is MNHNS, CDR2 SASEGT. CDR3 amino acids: CAGSRGTDISYEQYF. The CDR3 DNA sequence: TGTGCCGGCAGTCGCGGGACCGATATCTCCTACGAGCAGTACTTC.

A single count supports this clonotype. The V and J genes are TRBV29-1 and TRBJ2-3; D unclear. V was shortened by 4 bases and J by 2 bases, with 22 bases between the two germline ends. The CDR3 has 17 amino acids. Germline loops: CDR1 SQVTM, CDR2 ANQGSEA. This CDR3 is CSVVGVGEAGITDTQYF. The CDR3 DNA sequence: TGCAGCGTTGTAGGAGTAGGAGAGGCTGGGATCACAGATACGCAGTATTTT.

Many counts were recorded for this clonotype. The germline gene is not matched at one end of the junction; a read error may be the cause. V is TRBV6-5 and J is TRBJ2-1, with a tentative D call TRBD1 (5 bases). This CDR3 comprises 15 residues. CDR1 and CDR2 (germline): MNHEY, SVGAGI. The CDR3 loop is CASSYDSVSYNEQLF. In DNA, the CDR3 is TGTGCCAGCAGTTACGACAGTGTCTCCTACAATGAGCAGCTCTTC.

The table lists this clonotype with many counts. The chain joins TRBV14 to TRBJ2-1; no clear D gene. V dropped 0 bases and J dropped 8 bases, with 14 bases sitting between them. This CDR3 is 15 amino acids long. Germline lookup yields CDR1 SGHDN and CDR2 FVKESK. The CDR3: CASSQDSTQIHEQFF. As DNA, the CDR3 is TGTGCCAGCAGCCAAGATTCCACCCAAATCCATGAGCAGTTCTTC.